The clone carrying this T cell receptor (beta chain) was seen once. The germline V gene has CDR1 SGHRS and CDR2 YFSETQ. Trimming left V 5 bases short and J 8 bases short, with 16 bases between. The CDR3 has 14 residues. This sample stems from a study of OX40 agonist ivuxolimab in advanced cancers. Profiling relied on immunoSEQ multiplex PCR, and the TCRdb table lists in-frame clones only, not all of them. Of tens of thousands of clones listed, around 87% are singletons. The material was CD4+ or CD8+ T cells sorted from blood, obtained in a trial of the OX40 agonist ivuxolimab. The chain couples TRBV5-1 to TRBJ1-4; possibly TRBD1 for D (5 bases). The sequence derives from an adult with an advanced solid tumor such as melanoma, head and neck, liver or kidney cancer. Here the CDR3 DNA reads TGCGCCAGCAGGATCGAGGGGTACGGGGAAAAACTGTTTTTT. This gives the protein CASRIEGYGEKLFF.